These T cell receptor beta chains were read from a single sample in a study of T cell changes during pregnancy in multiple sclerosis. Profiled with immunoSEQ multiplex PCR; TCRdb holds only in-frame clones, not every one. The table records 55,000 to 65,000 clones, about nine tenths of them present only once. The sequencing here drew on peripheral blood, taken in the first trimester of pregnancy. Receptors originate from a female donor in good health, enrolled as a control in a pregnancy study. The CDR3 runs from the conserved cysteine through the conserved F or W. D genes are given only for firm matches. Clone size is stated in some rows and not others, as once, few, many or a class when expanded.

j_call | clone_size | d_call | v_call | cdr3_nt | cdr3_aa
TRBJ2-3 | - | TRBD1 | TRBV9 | TGTGCCAGCAGCGGGAACGACAGGGGGCTGGGACTAGTCTCAGATACGCAGTATTTT | CASSGNDRGLGLVSDTQYF
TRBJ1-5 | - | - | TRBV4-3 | TGCGCCAGCAGCCAAGCGTATCTCTTTCGGCCGGGGGAAGGAGGTCAGCCCCAGCATTTT | CASSQAYLFRPGEGGQPQHF
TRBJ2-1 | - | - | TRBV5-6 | TGTGCCAGCAGCTTGGACCTATCCCCGACATACAATGAGCAGTTCTTC | CASSLDLSPTYNEQFF
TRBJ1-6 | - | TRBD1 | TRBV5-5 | TGTGCCAGCAGATACACCGGGACAGGTGAACCACCCCTCCACTTT | CASRYTGTGEPPLHF
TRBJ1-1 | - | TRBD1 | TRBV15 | TGTGCCACCAGCAGAGATCGGGGACAGGGGACGACTGAAGCTTTCTTT | CATSRDRGQGTTEAFF
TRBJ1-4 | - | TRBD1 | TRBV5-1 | TGCGCCAGCAGGTACAGGGGAACTAATGAAAAACTGTTTTTT | CASRYRGTNEKLFF
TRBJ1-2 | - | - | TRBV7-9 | TGTGCCAGCAGCTTAGTTGGGCATGGCTACACCTTC | CASSLVGHGYTF
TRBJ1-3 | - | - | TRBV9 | TGTGCCAGCAGCCCACCCGGGACAACTCACCCCCTCTCTGGAAACACCATATATTTT | CASSPPGTTHPLSGNTIYF
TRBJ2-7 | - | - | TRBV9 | TGTGCCAGCAGCGTAAGTGGGACACTGTATTACGAGCAGTACTTC | CASSVSGTLYYEQYF
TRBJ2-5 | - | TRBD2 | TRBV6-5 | TGTGCCAGCAGTTCGTTTAGCGGGGGATTTGAGACCCAGTACTTC | CASSSFSGGFETQYF
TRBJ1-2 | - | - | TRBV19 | TGTGCCAGTAGTATTATCAGGTCGTATGCTAACTATGGCTACACCTTC | CASSIIRSYANYGYTF
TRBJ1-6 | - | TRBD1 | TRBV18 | TGTGCCAGCTCACCAGCGGGACAGCGTAATTCACCCCTCCACTTT | CASSPAGQRNSPLHF
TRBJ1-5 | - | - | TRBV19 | TGTGCCAGTACCCCTCGAACGGGGGTGGCGCAGCCCCAGCATTTT | CASTPRTGVAQPQHF
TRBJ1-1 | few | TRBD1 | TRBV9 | TGTGCCAGCAGCGGGGACAGGGAAGCTTTCTTT | CASSGDREAFF
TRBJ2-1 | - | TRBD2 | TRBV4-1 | TGCGCCAGCAGCCAAGATCCGATGGGACTAGCGTTTTACAATGAGCAGTTCTTC | CASSQDPMGLAFYNEQFF
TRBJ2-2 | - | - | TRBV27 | TGTGCCAGCAGTTTTGTTCCAGCGAGGGGGGAGCTGTTTTTT | CASSFVPARGELFF
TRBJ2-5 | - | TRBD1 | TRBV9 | TGTGCCAGCAGCGCCGGACAGGGAATAATACAAGAGACCCAGTACTTC | CASSAGQGIIQETQYF
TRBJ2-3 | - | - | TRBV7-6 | TGTGCCAGCACCTCCAGGGTTGGTTGGGATACGCAGTATTTT | CASTSRVGWDTQYF
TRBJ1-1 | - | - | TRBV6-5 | TGTGCCAGCAGTTACGGCCCCGCGGAGACTGAAGCTTTCTTT | CASSYGPAETEAFF
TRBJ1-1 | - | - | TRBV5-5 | TGTGCCAGCAGCTTCTCGCAGGGGACTGAAGCTTTCTTT | CASSFSQGTEAFF
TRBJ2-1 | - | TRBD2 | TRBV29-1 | TGCAGCGTTGACGAGGGTGCGGGGGGGAACAATGAGCAGTTCTTC | CSVDEGAGGNNEQFF
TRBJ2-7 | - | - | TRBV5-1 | TGCGCCAGCAGCTTGACAGGGTGGGACGAGCAGTACTTC | CASSLTGWDEQYF
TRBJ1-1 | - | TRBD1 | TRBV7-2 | TGTGCCAGCAGCTTTAGGACAGGGAGAACGGACACTGAAGCTTTCTTT | CASSFRTGRTDTEAFF
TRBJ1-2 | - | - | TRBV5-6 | TGTGCCAGCAGCCCGGACACAAAAGTATATGGCTACACCTTC | CASSPDTKVYGYTF